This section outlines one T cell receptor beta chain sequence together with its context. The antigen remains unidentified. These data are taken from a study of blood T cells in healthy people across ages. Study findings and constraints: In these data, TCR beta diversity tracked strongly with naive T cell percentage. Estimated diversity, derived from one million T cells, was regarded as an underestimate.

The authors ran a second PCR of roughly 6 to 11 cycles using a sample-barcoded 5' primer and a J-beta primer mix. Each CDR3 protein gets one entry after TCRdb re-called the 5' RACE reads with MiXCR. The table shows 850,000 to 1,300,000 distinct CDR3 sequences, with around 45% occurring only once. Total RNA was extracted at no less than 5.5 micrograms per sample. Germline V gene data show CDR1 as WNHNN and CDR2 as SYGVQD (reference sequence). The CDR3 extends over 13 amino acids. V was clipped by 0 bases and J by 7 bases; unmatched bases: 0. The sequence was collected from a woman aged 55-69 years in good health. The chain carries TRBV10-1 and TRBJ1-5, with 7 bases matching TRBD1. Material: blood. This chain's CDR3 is CASSESRGQPQHF. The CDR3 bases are TGCGCCAGCAGTGAGTCCAGGGGGCAGCCCCAGCATTTT.